These T cell receptor beta chains were read from a single sample in a study of blood T cells in healthy people across ages. TCRdb reanalysed the 5' RACE reads using MiXCR and keeps one entry per CDR3 protein. The sample lists 1.5 million or so distinct CDR3 sequences, approximately 39% seen once, with 4% in the top ten. Sample: blood. All receptors come from a woman aged 18-30 years in good health. The CDR3 runs from the conserved cysteine through the conserved F or W. A D gene is named only where the DNA matches it firmly. The size of a clone is reported for some rows only, either as once, few or many, or as a class for expanded clones.

v_call	j_call	clone_size	d_call	cdr3_aa	cdr3_nt
TRBV12-3/TRBV12-4	TRBJ1-5	few	-	CASSLGHLSSQHF	TGTGCCAGCAGTTTAGGGCACCTTAGTTCCCAGCATTTT
TRBV3-1	TRBJ1-3	-	TRBD1	CASSRTGAVIPGNTIYF	TGTGCCAGCAGCAGGACAGGGGCCGTCATTCCTGGAAACACCATATATTTT
TRBV20-1	TRBJ2-3	many	-	CSARASTDTQYF	TGCAGTGCTAGAGCCTCTACGGATACGCAGTATTTT
TRBV28	TRBJ2-1	-	TRBD2	CASSLEEQGGFGEGFF	TGTGCCAGCAGTTTAGAGGAGCAGGGCGGATTTGGGGAGGGGTTCTTC
TRBV27	TRBJ1-5	-	-	CASSQQRNQPQHF	TGTGCCAGCTCTCAGCAGCGCAATCAGCCCCAGCATTTT
TRBV15	TRBJ2-1	few	-	CATSTEAVSYNEQFF	TGTGCCACCAGCACGGAAGCGGTCTCCTACAATGAGCAGTTCTTC
TRBV7-9	TRBJ2-1	-	-	CASSSLGVNEQFF	TGTGCCAGCAGCTCACTCGGGGTTAATGAGCAGTTCTTC
TRBV7-2	TRBJ2-7	few	-	CASSLVRQDYEQYF	TGTGCCAGCAGCTTAGTACGGCAGGACTACGAGCAGTACTTC
TRBV7-8	TRBJ2-7	-	TRBD1	CASSFRDMDRGEQYF	TGTGCCAGCAGCTTCCGAGATATGGACAGGGGCGAGCAGTACTTC
TRBV10-3	TRBJ1-5	-	-	CAISPGDPNQPQHF	TGTGCCATCAGTCCAGGGGACCCCAATCAGCCCCAGCATTTT
TRBV6-1	TRBJ1-5	few	-	CASSEAMYQPQHF	TGTGCCAGCAGTGAAGCCATGTATCAGCCCCAGCATTTT
TRBV6-6	TRBJ1-1	few	TRBD1	CASSSGDRNTEAFF	TGTGCCAGCAGTTCCGGGGACAGAAACACTGAAGCTTTCTTT
TRBV9	TRBJ1-1	-	-	CVSSRGQTEAFF	TGTGTCAGCTCACGGGGTCAAACTGAAGCTTTCTTT
TRBV5-1	TRBJ2-3	once	-	CASSSGTHTDTQYF	TGCGCCAGCAGCTCAGGGACCCACACAGATACGCAGTATTTT
TRBV10-3	TRBJ2-1	-	TRBD1	CAIRHPAGTGLNEQFF	TGTGCCATCAGACACCCCGCCGGGACAGGGCTTAATGAGCAGTTCTTC
TRBV3-1	TRBJ1-6	-	-	CASSQDLSPLHF	TGTGCCAGCAGCCAAGATCTTTCACCCCTCCACTTT
TRBV2	TRBJ2-7	-	-	CASSSLVNEQYF	TGTGCCAGCAGTTCGCTGGTAAACGAGCAGTACTTC
TRBV24-1	TRBJ2-3	-	-	CATSENRDPKHTDTQYF	TGTGCCACCAGTGAAAACCGGGACCCCAAACACACAGATACGCAGTATTTT
TRBV20-1	TRBJ1-5	-	-	CSARLAGYSNQPQHF	TGCAGTGCTAGATTGGCAGGATATAGCAATCAGCCCCAGCATTTT
TRBV20-1	TRBJ1-2	-	TRBD1	CSASPRGAGYGYTF	TGCAGTGCTAGCCCCAGGGGGGCTGGCTATGGCTACACCTTC
TRBV9	TRBJ1-2	-	-	CASSGRNTNYGYTF	TGTGCCAGCAGCGGAAGGAACACTAACTATGGCTACACCTTC
TRBV7-2	TRBJ2-1	-	TRBD2	CASSLNGVGLANEQFF	TGTGCCAGCAGCTTAAATGGGGTCGGACTAGCCAATGAGCAGTTCTTC
TRBV20-1	TRBJ2-7	-	-	CSARDGVSMNYEQYF	TGCAGTGCTAGAGACGGGGTGTCCATGAATTACGAGCAGTACTTC
TRBV5-6	TRBJ2-3	-	-	CASSLAGVPSTDTQYF	TGTGCCAGCAGCTTAGCAGGGGTTCCCAGCACAGATACGCAGTATTTT
TRBV3-1	TRBJ1-4	-	TRBD1	CASSQNTGGRKLFF	TGTGCCAGCAGCCAAAACACAGGGGGCCGAAAACTGTTTTTT
TRBV4-3	TRBJ1-2	few	TRBD1	CASSREGAGGTYGYTF	TGCGCCAGCAGCCGCGAAGGCGCAGGGGGCACCTATGGCTACACCTTC
TRBV6-5	TRBJ1-4	-	-	CASSLERRNEKLFF	TGTGCCAGCAGTTTGGAAAGGCGGAATGAAAAACTGTTTTTT
TRBV7-6	TRBJ2-3	few	TRBD1	CASSLGRTGNTDTQYF	TGTGCTAGCAGCTTAGGAAGGACAGGGAACACAGATACGCAGTATTTT
TRBV20-1	TRBJ1-5	-	-	CSAIARETSNQPQHF	TGCAGTGCTATCGCCCGGGAAACTAGCAATCAGCCCCAGCATTTT